These 31 T cell receptor beta chains share one sample of origin, sequenced in a study of T cells in Graves' hyperthyroidism and ophthalmopathy. Amplification of TCR beta CDR3 regions was performed using RNA transcripts as template. During a first-round RT-PCR of the TCR CDR3, the HTBI primer set was used. One entry per CDR3 protein results from TCRdb running MiXCR on the multiplex PCR reads. This table holds around 700,000 distinct CDR3 sequences, under 45% found once. Sequenced input: blood. The receptors were sampled from a woman in her forties with Graves' hyperthyroidism.

This rearrangement joins TRBV5-4 to TRBJ2-7; tentatively, D is TRBD1 or TRBD2 (5 bases each). The germline V and J ends were trimmed by 4 bases and 7 bases, with 21 bases remaining between them. Germline V gene data show CDR1 as SGHNT and CDR2 as YYREEE (reference sequence). The CDR3 runs to 15 residues. This chain's CDR3 is CASSALEGTYNEQYF. The DNA of the CDR3 is TGTGCCAGCAGCGCCCTTGAGGGGACGTACAATGAGCAGTACTTC.

For the CDR3, the DNA is TGTGCCAGCAGCTTACTCAGCGGGACCACAGATACGCAGTATTTT. Translated, it gives CASSLLSGTTDTQYF. This chain connects TRBV7-2 to TRBJ2-3, with 7 nucleotides matching TRBD2. The V gene's germline CDR1 is SGHTA and CDR2 FQGNSA. V was clipped by 2 bases and J by 2 bases; unmatched bases: 4. The CDR3 contains 15 residues. The whole variable domain, remainder taken from reference TRBV7-2 and TRBJ2-3, is GAGVSQSPSNKVTEKGKDVELRCDPISGHTALYWYRQSLGQGLEFLIYFQGNSAPDKSGLPSDRFSAERTGGSVSTLTIQRTQQEDSAVYLCASSLLSGTTDTQYFGPGTRLTVL.

On this clonotype: The CDR3 ends on some other residue instead of the conserved phenylalanine or tryptophan, so this is likely a read error. Because the CDR3's place on the DNA is in doubt, the DNA is left out and the CDR3 is given as listed by TCRdb. The V gene is TRBV7-2, the J gene TRBJ1-3. The germline CDR1 and CDR2 sequences are SGHTA and FQGNSA. The length of the CDR3 is 10 amino acids, counting both ends. The CDR3 spells CASSPSGGLV.

V and J are TRBV4-1 and TRBJ2-7, with 9 positions matching TRBD2. V trimming: 3 bases; J trimming: 4 bases; junction bases outside the gene matches: 4. This CDR3 spans 14 amino acids. CDR1 MGHRA and CDR2 YSYEKL come from the germline V gene. The CDR3 protein is CASSHSSGSYEQYF. CDR3 DNA: TGCGCCAGCAGCCATAGTAGCGGGAGTTACGAGCAGTACTTC.

Notes on this clonotype: A single base separates this from a much larger clone, so it may be a read error. The V call is TRBV7-3, the J call TRBJ2-2, with TRBD2 matching over 7 bases. J gave up 0 bases and V 4 bases, and 2 bases lay outside the gene matches. This CDR3 region has 15 residues. Germline V CDR1 and CDR2: SGHTA, FQGTGA. The CDR3 reads CASSSTSANTGELFF. CDR3 DNA: TGTGCCAGCAGCTCCACTAGCGCGAACACCGGGGAGCTGTTTTTT.

For this clonotype: No conserved phenylalanine or tryptophan is present at the end of the CDR3, so a read error is the likely explanation. This sequence joins TRBV6-4 and TRBJ1-1; unclear D gene. Trimming removed 6 bases at V and 3 bases at J, with 14 bases between. CDR1 is MRHNA, CDR2 SNTAGT, per germline. This CDR3 is built from 14 residues. The DNA for the CDR3 is TGTGCCAGCAGAGCGGACGGGGTATACACTGAAGCTTTCCTT. Residues: CASRADGVYTEAFL.

This clonotype has only a few counts. This chain uses TRBV6-5 with TRBJ1-6, with 7 nucleotides matching TRBD1. Germline V gene lookup returns CDR1 MNHEY and CDR2 SVGAGI. V was pared by 7 bases and J by 7 bases, with 13 bases of the junction left unmatched. This CDR3 contains 16 residues. The CDR3 sequence is CASTETGLVANSPLHF. DNA of the CDR3: TGTGCCAGCACCGAGACAGGGTTGGTAGCCAATTCACCCCTCCACTTT.

The chain employs TRBV6-1 and TRBJ1-2, with 7 bases matching TRBD1. V lost 7 bases to trimming and J lost 4 bases; unmatched junction nucleotides: 6. CDR1 and CDR2 from the germline V gene are MNHNS and SASEGT. The CDR3 is 13 residues long. The chain's CDR3 is CASTAGQIYGYTF. As DNA, the CDR3 is TGTGCCAGCACGGCGGGACAGATCTATGGCTACACCTTC.

This clonotype was counted ten times or more. The chain uses TRBV9 and TRBJ2-6; D is unresolved. CDR1 is SGDLS, CDR2 YYNGEE, per germline. V gave up 5 bases and J gave up 2 bases, with 8 bases separating them. There are 14 residues in the CDR3. The CDR3 bases are TGTGCCAGCAGTGCCCTAGCTGGGGCCAACGTCCTGACTTTC. The encoded protein is CASSALAGANVLTF.

There are many counts of this clonotype. The chain employs TRBV10-2 and TRBJ1-6; D ambiguous. The CDR3 runs to 12 residues. V was cut by 6 bases and J by 9 bases, with 9 bases left in between. Germline CDR1 and CDR2: WSHSY and SAAADI. CDR3 residues: CASSVTSSPLHF. The CDR3 coding sequence is TGCGCCAGCAGCGTAACTAGTTCACCCCTCCACTTT.

V gene TRBV6-1 combines with J gene TRBJ1-2; no firm D call. CDR3 length equals 17 residues. Deletions cut 1 base from V and 0 bases from J, with 15 bases between. Germline values: CDR1 MNHNS, CDR2 SASEGT. CDR3 nucleotides: TGTGCCAGCAGTGAAGGTTCGCCGGGGTTAGCTAACTATGGCTACACCTTC. Amino acid sequence: CASSEGSPGLANYGYTF.

A word on this clonotype: Since a much larger clone is just one base distant, this may be a read error. The V gene is TRBV7-2, the J gene TRBJ1-2, with a possible D match to TRBD1 (6 bases). Germline CDR1 reads SGHTA; CDR2 reads FQGNSA. The CDR3 covers 12 residues. V lost 11 bases to trimming and J lost 5 bases, with 15 bases between them. The CDR3: CAGTEDRYGYTF. CDR3 nucleotides: TGTGCCGGCACGGAGGACAGATATGGCTACACCTTC.

The chain joins TRBV25-1 to TRBJ1-3; no clear D. Germline CDR1 is MGHDK and CDR2 is SYGVNS. The CDR3 is made up of 16 amino acids. V was pared by 5 bases and J by 0 bases, with 14 bases between. In DNA form, the CDR3 reads TGTGCCAGCAGTTCTGGACGGATCACCTCTGGAAACACCATATATTTT. It yields the protein CASSSGRITSGNTIYF. Drawing the rest from reference TRBV25-1 and TRBJ1-3, the complete variable domain is EADIYQTPRYLVIGTGKKITLECSQTMGHDKMYWYQQDPGMELHLIHYSYGVNSTEKGDLSSESTVSRIRTEHFPLTLESARPSHTSQYLCASSSGRITSGNTIYFGEGSWLTVV.

This clonotype was seen ten or more times. The chain recombines TRBV7-8 with TRBJ1-1; weak D call: TRBD1 (6 bases). CDR1 SGHVS and CDR2 FQNEAQ come from the germline V gene. Trimming cost V 5 bases and J 0 bases, with 19 bases left between them. This CDR3 has 17 amino acids. CDR3 nucleotide sequence: TGTGCCAGCAGCACCCCGGCCCGGGACACCGTGAACACTGAAGCTTTCTTT. Translated: CASSTPARDTVNTEAFF.

The J gene is TRBJ2-3, the V gene TRBV10-3; D may be TRBD1 or TRBD2 (5 bases each). The length of the CDR3 is 15 residues. Germline values: CDR1 ENHRY, CDR2 SYGVKD. V shed 3 bases and J shed 0 bases, with 10 bases lying between them. DNA of the CDR3: TGTGCCATCAGTGAATCGGGGCTGAGCACAGATACGCAGTATTTT. Translation: CAISESGLSTDTQYF.

This clonotype occurred many times. One junction end disagrees with the germline gene, perhaps due to a read error. The J gene is TRBJ1-5, the V gene TRBV5-1; unclear D gene. Germline-derived CDR1 and CDR2 are SGHRS and YFSETQ. The CDR3 contains 13 residues. The CDR3 region has the DNA TGTGCCAGCAGTTTAGGCGTTAATCAGCCCCAGCATTTT. Translation: CASSLGVNQPQHF. Drawing the rest from reference TRBV5-1 and TRBJ1-5, the complete variable domain is KAGVTQTPRYLIKTRGQQVTLSCSPISGHRSVSWYQQTPGQGLQFLFEYFSETQRNKGNFPGRFSGRQFSNSRSEMNVSTLELGDSALYLCASSLGVNQPQHFGDGTRLSIL.

This clonotype was found many times. This chain connects TRBV29-1 to TRBJ2-3; D is uncertain. This CDR3 is 12 amino acids long. The V gene's germline CDR1 is SQVTM and CDR2 ANQGSEA. V was clipped by 7 bases and J by 2 bases, with 10 bases between them. The CDR3 DNA sequence: TGCAGCGCTACGCCAAACACAGATACGCAGTATTTT. It encodes CSATPNTDTQYF.

This clonotype was picked up a small number of times. The V and J genes are TRBV7-9 and TRBJ2-7; no firm D call. This CDR3 is built from 13 residues. The germline V gene encodes CDR1 SEHNR and CDR2 FQNEAQ (reference sequence). Trimming cost V 0 bases and J 2 bases, with 5 bases left between them. The CDR3 nucleotides are TGTGCCAGCAGCTTAGCAGAGCCCTACGAGCAGTACTTC. Translation gives CASSLAEPYEQYF.

The CDR3 region is CASSLLAAGSGETQYF. As DNA, the CDR3 is TGTGCCAGCAGTTTACTAGCAGCAGGATCTGGGGAGACCCAGTACTTC. The chain has TRBV12-3 or TRBV12-4 and TRBJ2-5; D may be TRBD2 (5 bases). This CDR3 spans 16 amino acids. Trimming removed 2 bases from V and 5 bases from J, with 18 bases in between.

The chain combines TRBV6-6 with TRBJ1-5; perhaps TRBD1 as D (6 bases). Germline V CDR1 and CDR2: MNHNY, SVGAGI (reference sequence). Trimming left V 6 bases short and J 0 bases short, with 12 bases between. The length of the CDR3 is 15 residues. The CDR3 loop reads CASRSGTLSNQPQHF. The CDR3 DNA reads as TGTGCCAGCAGGAGCGGGACACTTAGCAATCAGCCCCAGCATTTT.

The gene calls are TRBV7-6 and TRBJ1-2, with TRBD1 matching over 7 bases. V gave up 3 bases and J gave up 8 bases; unmatched junction bases: 9. Germline assignment: CDR1 SGHVS and CDR2 FNYEAQ. This CDR3 comprises 14 residues. The CDR3 sequence is CASSFLGGGEGYTF. For the CDR3, the DNA is TGTGCCAGCAGCTTCCTAGGGGGCGGGGAGGGCTACACCTTC.

This sequence joins TRBV6-5 and TRBJ1-4; TRBD1 aligns across 7 bases. The ends lost 7 bases at V and 7 bases at J; junction bases unmatched: 6. Germline assignment: CDR1 MNHEY and CDR2 SVGAGI. This CDR3 spans 13 amino acids. The CDR3 DNA reads TGTGCCAGCACCCTAGGGGGCGGTGAAAAACTGTTTTTT. Translation gives CASTLGGGEKLFF.

The rearrangement joins TRBV6-1 to TRBJ2-6, with D perhaps given as TRBD1 or TRBD2 (5 bases each). Germline V lookup: CDR1 MNHNS, CDR2 SASEGT. This CDR3 spans 18 amino acids. The germline V and J ends were trimmed by 5 bases and 2 bases, with 19 bases remaining between them. The chain's CDR3 is CASSYWGSILPGANVLTF. CDR3 nucleotide sequence: TGTGCCAGCAGTTATTGGGGGTCTATACTTCCTGGGGCCAACGTCCTGACTTTC.

This chain uses TRBV7-2 with TRBJ2-2; D may match TRBD1 or TRBD2 (6 bases each). V dropped 5 bases and J dropped 0 bases, with 16 bases sitting between them. The CDR3 length is 17 residues. Germline V lookup: CDR1 SGHTA, CDR2 FQGNSA. CDR3 residues: CASSPGAGFANTGELFF. CDR3 bases: TGTGCCAGCAGCCCAGGGGCGGGGTTCGCGAACACCGGGGAGCTGTTTTTT.

The rearrangement uses TRBV6-8 and TRBJ1-2; TRBD1 matches 7 bases. V was clipped by 0 bases and J by 4 bases; unmatched bases: 2. CDR3 length: 14 amino acids. Germline CDR1 is MNHGY and CDR2 is SAAAGT. The CDR3 protein is CASSYSRDSYGYTF. The CDR3 DNA sequence: TGTGCCAGCAGTTACTCGAGGGACAGCTATGGCTACACCTTC.

A few counts support this clonotype. The chain uses TRBV5-1 and TRBJ2-2; tentatively, D is TRBD1 (5 bases). The length of the CDR3 is 15 residues. Per the germline V gene, CDR1 is SGHRS and CDR2 is YFSETQ. Between the trimmed V and J ends, which lost 4 bases and 1 base, there was a span of 11 bases. For the CDR3, the DNA is TGCGCCAGCAGCCAACAGGACGGGAACACCGGGGAGCTGTTTTTT. Protein: CASSQQDGNTGELFF.

This clonotype came up a few times. V is TRBV28 and J is TRBJ1-2; D is unresolved. Trimming cost V 6 bases and J 0 bases, with 8 bases left between them. Germline V gene lookup returns CDR1 MDHEN and CDR2 SYDVKM. The CDR3 covers 13 residues. CDR3 residues: CASRLQTNYGYTF. DNA of the CDR3: TGTGCCAGCAGACTACAGACTAACTATGGCTACACCTTC.

This clonotype was counted a single time. A much larger clonotype is one base distant, so this may be a read error. The chain uses TRBV7-2 and TRBJ1-1; D may be TRBD1 (5 bases). The CDR3 length is 16 residues. The germline V and J ends were trimmed by 0 bases and 1 base, with 12 bases remaining between them. Germline V CDR1 and CDR2: SGHTA, FQGNSA. CDR3 coding DNA: TGTGCCAGCAGCTTAGCGAAGGGGAGTTGGAACACTGAAGCTTTCTTT. This gives the protein CASSLAKGSWNTEAFF.

This clonotype has ten or more counts. The chain joins TRBV19 to TRBJ1-2, with D maybe TRBD1 (5 bases). This CDR3 comprises 16 residues. Between the trimmed V and J ends, which lost 5 bases and 4 bases, there was a span of 20 bases. Germline CDR1 is LNHDA and CDR2 is SQIVND (reference sequence). The DNA of the CDR3 is TGTGCCAGTAGTGTCCATCAGGGAGCGAGGGGCTATGGCTACACCTTC. Translation gives CASSVHQGARGYGYTF.

The chain joins TRBV19 to TRBJ2-7; 9 bases map to TRBD1. Germline V CDR1 and CDR2: LNHDA, SQIVND (reference sequence). The CDR3 has 14 residues. After removal of 9 bases from V and 0 bases from J, the junction contained 6 bases not matched to a gene. CDR3 in amino acids: CASGAGQGSYEQYF. CDR3 in DNA: TGTGCCAGCGGAGCGGGACAGGGCTCCTACGAGCAGTACTTC.

The chain has TRBV4-1 and TRBJ2-2, with 7 bases matching TRBD1. Trimming cost V 0 bases and J 1 base; bases outside gene matches: 2. Germline V gene sequence: CDR1 MGHRA, CDR2 YSYEKL. The CDR3 runs to 16 residues. The CDR3 reads CASSQEGQKNTGELFF. As DNA, the CDR3 is TGCGCCAGCAGCCAAGAGGGACAGAAGAACACCGGGGAGCTGTTTTTT.